These 30 T cell receptor beta chains came from one sample sequenced in a study of OX40 agonist ivuxolimab in advanced cancers. Profiling relied on immunoSEQ multiplex PCR, and the TCRdb table lists in-frame clones only, not all of them. The data show some 17,000 clones, with 75% to 90% seen just once and 15% to 20% held by the top ten. This specimen consisted of CD4+ or CD8+ T cells sorted from blood, obtained in a trial of the OX40 agonist ivuxolimab. These receptor sequences come from an adult with an advanced solid tumor such as melanoma, head and neck, liver or kidney cancer.

V and J are TRBV11-3 and TRBJ2-4; either TRBD1 or TRBD2 may supply D (6 bases each). Germline CDR1 is SGHNT and CDR2 is YENEEA. Trimming took off 4 bases at V and 6 bases at J, with 19 bases between the two ends. CDR3 length equals 16 residues. CDR3 sequence reads: CASSSGRGLTGNIQYF. CDR3 nucleotide sequence: TGTGCCAGCAGCTCTGGTCGGGGGCTCACGGGAAACATTCAGTACTTC.

V gene TRBV5-1 combines with J gene TRBJ1-1; D not resolved. There are 11 residues in the CDR3. V lost 4 bases and J 10 bases, leaving 11 bases between the germline ends. Germline V gene sequence: CDR1 SGHRS, CDR2 YFSETQ. The CDR3, as DNA: TGCGCCAGCAGCCTCGAAGGATCAGCTTTCTTT. This sequence encodes CASSLEGSAFF.

The genes are TRBV6-1 and TRBJ2-3; 8 nucleotides line up with TRBD1. The CDR3 is 14 amino acids. The germline V gene encodes CDR1 MNHNS and CDR2 SASEGT. The ends lost 11 bases at V and 3 bases at J; junction bases unmatched: 10. The CDR3 loop reads CALRRDRFTDTQYF. In DNA, the CDR3 is TGTGCCCTACGCAGGGACAGGTTTACAGATACGCAGTATTTT.

This clone is a singleton in its sample. The chain carries TRBV11-2 and TRBJ1-2; the match to TRBD1 covers 7 bases. Germline V gives CDR1 SGHAT, CDR2 FQNNGV. V dropped 5 bases and J dropped 5; count of bases not matched to a gene: 14. This CDR3 is 16 amino acids long. The CDR3 coding sequence is TGTGCCAGCAGCCCGGGCCTTTCGGGACAGTTATATGGCTACACCTTC. Encoded protein: CASSPGLSGQLYGYTF. The full variable domain, in which reference TRBV11-2 and TRBJ1-2 provide the parts outside the CDR3, is EAGVAQSPRYKIIEKRQSVAFWCNPISGHATLYWYQQILGQGPKLLIQFQNNGVVDDSQLPKDRFSAERLKGVDSTLKIQPAKLEDSAVYLCASSPGLSGQLYGYTFGSGTRLTVV.

The genes are TRBV27 and TRBJ2-7; 7 bases map to TRBD1. CDR1 and CDR2 from the germline V gene are MNHEY and SMNVEV (reference sequence). J lost 6 bases, V lost 9 bases, and 8 bases had no gene match. CDR3 size: 12 residues. The CDR3 here is CARDRTPGEQYF. CDR3 sequence (DNA): TGTGCCAGGGACAGGACTCCGGGCGAGCAGTACTTC.

The chain links TRBV7-2 to TRBJ2-3, with 7 bases aligning to TRBD1. Germline-derived CDR1 and CDR2 are SGHTA and FQGNSA. The CDR3 has 16 amino acids. V shed 4 bases and J 3 bases; nucleotides not matched to a gene: 10. In DNA form, the CDR3 reads TGTGCCAGCAGCTCGGGACAGCGGCTCAAGACAGATACGCAGTATTTT. Residues: CASSSGQRLKTDTQYF.

This CDR3 is CASSRARALGSDQYF. The CDR3 bases are TGTGCCAGCAGCCGGGCCCGGGCCCTCGGATCGGATCAGTACTTC. V and J are TRBV14 and TRBJ2-7; D call uncertain. This CDR3 has 15 residues. The germline V gene has CDR1 SGHDN and CDR2 FVKESK. V lost 4 bases and J 10 bases, leaving 23 bases between the germline ends.

This chain connects TRBV10-2 to TRBJ1-2; D gene ambiguous. This CDR3 has 14 residues. CDR1 and CDR2 (germline): WSHSY, SAAADI. V gave up 3 bases and J gave up 0 bases, with 8 bases separating them. In DNA form, the CDR3 reads TGCGCCAGCAGTGATCATGGGACTAACTATGGCTACACCTTC. It translates to CASSDHGTNYGYTF.

The chain recombines TRBV5-6 with TRBJ2-6, with 7 bases lining up with TRBD1. Germline V lookup: CDR1 SGHDT, CDR2 YYEEEE. The CDR3 consists of 15 residues. The V segment lost 5 bases and the J segment 1 base; nucleotides outside the gene matches: 3. This CDR3 reads CASSFRGSGANVLTF. The DNA of the CDR3 is TGTGCCAGCAGTTTCAGGGGGTCTGGGGCCAACGTCCTGACTTTC.

The rearrangement links TRBV7-1 to TRBJ1-5; 7 bases map to TRBD1. TRBV7-1 is flagged as an ORF with uncertain function. The CDR3 contains 15 residues. Trimming at V came to 5 bases and at J to 11 bases, leaving 15 bases not matched to a gene. The CDR3 DNA reads TGTGCCAGCAGCCCTAGGACAGGCTCCCAGGGGGCCCAGCATTTT. This sequence encodes CASSPRTGSQGAQHF.

The gene calls are TRBV7-2 and TRBJ2-7; D is uncertain. V lost 1 base, J lost 5 bases, and 6 bases lay in between. This CDR3 has 12 amino acids. From germline, CDR1 is SGHTA and CDR2 FQGNSA. The CDR3 DNA follows: TGTGCCAGCAGCTTAGATACGAACGAGCAGTACTTC. Protein sequence: CASSLDTNEQYF.

The chain carries TRBV30 and TRBJ1-5; D is uncertain. The length of the CDR3 is 13 residues. Germline V gene data show CDR1 as GTSNPN and CDR2 as SVGIG (reference sequence). The V end was cut by 1 base, the J end by 4 bases, with 8 bases between. The CDR3 DNA sequence: TGTGCCTGGAGTGGGCAGTCGAATCAGCCCCAGCATTTT. Its translation is CAWSGQSNQPQHF.

CDR3 in DNA: TGCGCCAGCAGCCAAGATCCTAGCGGGATCTACGAGCAGTACTTC. Its translation: CASSQDPSGIYEQYF. The chain carries TRBV4-1 and TRBJ2-7; TRBD2 matches 9 bases. Germline-derived CDR1 and CDR2 are MGHRA and YSYEKL. V trimming: 0 bases; J trimming: 3 bases; junction bases outside the gene matches: 3. This CDR3 spans 15 amino acids.

V is TRBV6-5 and J is TRBJ2-7, with 8 bases matching TRBD2. V was clipped by 6 bases and J by 6 bases; unmatched bases: 13. Looked up from germline, CDR1 is MNHEY and CDR2 is SVGAGI. The CDR3 consists of 15 residues. CDR3 sequence: CASSPAGGRKSEQYF. The DNA of the CDR3 is TGTGCCAGCAGCCCCGCGGGGGGACGGAAATCCGAGCAGTACTTC.

The CDR3 nucleotides read TGTGCCAGCTCACCGGGACTAGTTTCCTACGAGCAGTACTTC. Protein: CASSPGLVSYEQYF. The rearrangement joins TRBV18 to TRBJ2-7, with 8 bases aligning to TRBD2. Germline V lookup: CDR1 KGHSH, CDR2 LQKENI. The CDR3 consists of 14 residues. V dropped 3 bases and J dropped 1; count of bases not matched to a gene: 2. Based on the CDR3 plus reference TRBV18 and TRBJ2-7, the full variable domain is NAGVMQNPRHLVRRRGQEARLRCSPMKGHSHVYWYRQLPEEGLKFMVYLQKENIIDESGMPKERFSAEFPKEGPSILRIQQVVRGDSAAYFCASSPGLVSYEQYFGPGTRLTVT.

The chain uses TRBV6-4 and TRBJ2-1, with TRBD2 identical over 8 bases. Germline V gene lookup returns CDR1 MRHNA and CDR2 SNTAGT. The CDR3 loop spans 13 amino acids. The V and J ends lost 11 bases and 6 bases, in that order; junction bases with no gene match: 9. Here the CDR3 reads CAQGAGGSNEQFF. The CDR3 DNA sequence: TGTGCCCAAGGTGCGGGAGGTTCCAATGAGCAGTTCTTC.

The chain links TRBV27 to TRBJ2-5; D possibly corresponds to TRBD2 (6 bases). This CDR3 contains 14 residues. V was clipped by 8 bases and J by 2 bases, with 15 bases between them. Germline loops: CDR1 MNHEY, CDR2 SMNVEV (reference sequence). The CDR3 loop reads CASVYRDSQETQYF. The DNA for the CDR3 is TGTGCCAGCGTATATAGGGACTCTCAAGAGACCCAGTACTTC.

V and J are TRBV2 and TRBJ1-5; no clear D. V dropped 6 bases and J dropped 0 bases, with 6 bases sitting between them. This CDR3 contains 13 residues. The germline gives CDR1 SNHLY, CDR2 FYNNEI. The CDR3: CASRKSSNQPQHF. The CDR3 DNA follows: TGTGCCAGCAGGAAAAGTAGCAATCAGCCCCAGCATTTT.

The chain carries TRBV19 and TRBJ2-7; 9 bases align to TRBD2. The J segment lost 5 bases and the V segment lost 6 bases, leaving 8 bases of the junction unmatched. Germline CDR1 reads LNHDA; CDR2 reads SQIVND (reference sequence). The CDR3 length is 14 residues. CDR3 sequence (DNA): TGTGCCAGTAGACCGACTAGCGGAGTCCACGAGCAGTACTTC. Protein product: CASRPTSGVHEQYF.

The table lists this clone with a count of one. The chain links TRBV21-1 to TRBJ2-2; the table names TRBD1, a call not compared with the DNA. TRBV21-1 is assigned pseudogene status. The CDR3 extends over 16 amino acids. The CDR3 loop is CASDEGETDSERGAVF. The CDR3, as DNA: TGTGCCAGCGACGAGGGGGAGACAGATTCAGAACGGGGAGCTGTTTTT.

This clone occurred once. This sequence joins TRBV11-1 and TRBJ2-7; D is undetermined. The CDR3 has 13 residues. CDR1 SGHAT and CDR2 FQDESV come from the germline V gene (reference sequence). Trimming shortened V by 2 bases and J by 6 bases, and 11 bases separated the two germline ends. The CDR3 sequence is CASSLTLVGEQYF. The CDR3 DNA follows: TGTGCCAGCAGCTTAACTCTAGTAGGCGAGCAGTACTTC.

The V and J genes are TRBV4-2 and TRBJ2-4; tentative D call: TRBD1 (5 bases). The CDR3 has 16 amino acids. The ends were cut back, 0 bases at V and 1 base at J, with 10 bases in the middle. CDR1 and CDR2 (germline): LGHNA, YNFKEQ. In DNA form, the CDR3 reads TGTGCCAGCAGCCAAGATACAGGAAGGGCCAAAAACATTCAGTACTTC. Residues: CASSQDTGRAKNIQYF.

The rearrangement joins TRBV11-1 to TRBJ1-4; D possibly corresponds to TRBD1 (5 bases). There are 14 residues in the CDR3. The V end lost 2 bases, the J end lost 8 bases, and 12 bases lay between the germline ends. In germline, CDR1 is SGHAT, CDR2 FQDESV (reference sequence). The CDR3 loop reads CASSLSRAGEKLFF. DNA for the CDR3: TGTGCCAGCAGCTTATCCAGGGCCGGCGAAAAACTGTTTTTT. The whole variable domain, filled in from reference TRBV11-1 and TRBJ1-4, reads EAEVAQSPRYKITEKSQAVAFWCDPISGHATLYWYRQILGQGPELLVQFQDESVVDDSQLPKDRFSAERLKGVDSTLKIQPAELGDSAMYLCASSLSRAGEKLFFGSGTQLSVL.

This chain connects TRBV2 to TRBJ2-7; TRBD2 agrees at 12 bases. This CDR3 has 16 residues. From germline, CDR1 is SNHLY and CDR2 FYNNEI. Trimming cost V 4 bases and J 3 bases; bases outside gene matches: 7. The CDR3 DNA reads as TGTGCCAGCAGTGTTCTACTAGCGGGAGGTTTCTACGAGCAGTACTTC. Translating it yields CASSVLLAGGFYEQYF. Full variable domain (outside the CDR3, taken from reference TRBV2 and TRBJ2-7): EPEVTQTPSHQVTQMGQEVILRCVPISNHLYFYWYRQILGQKVEFLVSFYNNEISEKSEIFDDQFSVERPDGSNFTLKIRSTKLEDSAMYFCASSVLLAGGFYEQYFGPGTRLTVT.

The chain couples TRBV11-1 to TRBJ2-5; the D is unclear. V was shortened by 2 bases and J by 7 bases, with 14 bases between the two germline ends. The CDR3 consists of 14 residues. Germline values: CDR1 SGHAT, CDR2 FQDESV (reference sequence). CDR3 sequence: CASSLNLGTGTQYF. CDR3 DNA sequence: TGTGCCAGCAGCTTAAATTTAGGCACGGGGACCCAGTACTTC.

This clone was seen only once. The chain has TRBV9 and TRBJ2-1, with D perhaps TRBD2 (5 bases). This CDR3 is built from 16 residues. The ends were cut back, 0 bases at V and 0 bases at J, with 10 bases in the middle. Germline V CDR1 and CDR2: SGDLS, YYNGEE. CDR3 sequence: CASSVADYSSYNEQFF. The CDR3 DNA is TGTGCCAGCAGCGTAGCTGACTATAGCTCCTACAATGAGCAGTTCTTC.

The V gene is TRBV30, the J gene TRBJ2-7; D unresolved. The V gene lost 3 bases and the J gene lost 1 base, with 19 bases spanning the gap. There are 16 residues in the CDR3. Looked up from germline, CDR1 is GTSNPN and CDR2 is SVGIG (reference sequence). The CDR3: CAWRPAPRQQSYEQYF. In DNA form, the CDR3 reads TGTGCCTGGAGACCCGCACCGCGTCAGCAATCCTACGAGCAGTACTTC.

This CDR3 is CAISGGGGRETEAFF. CDR3 coding DNA: TGTGCCATCAGTGGGGGGGGTGGCAGGGAAACTGAAGCTTTCTTT. The chain has TRBV10-3 and TRBJ1-1, with D tentatively TRBD1 (5 bases). The CDR3 covers 15 residues. Trimming stripped 4 bases from V and 5 bases from J, with 17 bases between. Germline values: CDR1 ENHRY, CDR2 SYGVKD.

Concerning this clone itself: Other DNA sequences from this sample encode an identical CDR3 as well. V gene TRBV12-5 combines with J gene TRBJ2-5, with D hard to call. The germline gives CDR1 LGHNT, CDR2 FRNRAP. Trimming removed 3 bases at V and 4 bases at J, with 3 bases between. The CDR3 extends over 11 amino acids. CDR3 region: CASGFGETQYF. The CDR3 DNA reads as TGTGCTAGTGGTTTCGGAGAGACCCAGTACTTC.

The rearrangement joins TRBV6-5 to TRBJ1-3, with 7 nucleotides matching TRBD1. V dropped 1 base and J dropped 8; count of bases not matched to a gene: 5. This CDR3 is built from 14 residues. The germline V gene has CDR1 MNHEY and CDR2 SVGAGI. The CDR3 bases are TGTGCCAGCAGTTACTTGAGAGACAGGGACACCATATATTTT. It codes for CASSYLRDRDTIYF.